These 6 T cell receptor beta chains originate from one sample sequenced in a study of control samples from healthy donors and cancer patients. Here immunoSEQ multiplex PCR was the method, and the copy in TCRdb shows in-frame clones only, minus some. The repertoire holds 55,000 to 75,000 clones, with about 89% as singletons. Sequenced input: PBMCs. All receptors come from a woman in her 50s with head and neck cancer.

The V call is TRBV3-1 (or the pseudogene TRBV3-2), the J call TRBJ2-1; D is unresolved. The V and J ends lost 2 bases and 5 bases respectively, with 10 bases between them. Per the germline V gene, CDR1 is LGHDT and CDR2 is YNNKEL (reference sequence). This CDR3 comprises 14 residues. CDR3 in amino acids: CASSQLRLNNEQFF. CDR3 sequence (DNA): TGTGCCAGCAGCCAACTCCGTTTGAACAATGAGCAGTTCTTC.

The CDR3 spells CASSQEGLNYGYTF. CDR3 in DNA: TGCGCCAGCAGCCAAGAGGGCCTTAACTATGGCTACACCTTC. The chain uses TRBV4-1 and TRBJ1-2; D is unresolved. The V gene's germline CDR1 is MGHRA and CDR2 YSYEKL. Between the trimmed V and J ends, which lost 0 bases and 1 base, there was a span of 6 bases. The CDR3 spans 14 residues.

J is TRBJ2-2 and V is TRBV7-3; TRBD1 matches 11 bases. Germline loops: CDR1 SGHTA, CDR2 FQGTGA. The CDR3 totals 15 residues. J lost 5 bases, V lost 4 bases, and 3 bases had no gene match. The CDR3 DNA reads TGTGCCAGCAGCTCGGACAGGGGGCGTACCGGGGAGCTGTTTTTT. It translates to CASSSDRGRTGELFF.

J is TRBJ1-3 and V is TRBV19; no clear D. This CDR3 has 13 amino acids. Germline CDR1 and CDR2: LNHDA and SQIVND (reference sequence). Trimming left V 6 bases short and J 0 bases short, with 6 bases between. CDR3 sequence: CASSASSGNTIYF. The CDR3 bases are TGTGCCAGTAGCGCGAGCTCTGGAAACACCATATATTTT. The whole variable domain, remainder taken from reference TRBV19 and TRBJ1-3, is DGGITQSPKYLFRKEGQNVTLSCEQNLNHDAMYWYRQDPGQGLRLIYYSQIVNDFQKGDIAEGYSVSREKKESFPLTVTSAQKNPTAFYLCASSASSGNTIYFGEGSWLTVV.

This sequence joins TRBV27 and TRBJ2-1; 7 nucleotides agree with TRBD2. This CDR3 comprises 15 residues. V was pared by 3 bases and J by 1 base, with 3 bases of the junction left unmatched. Germline lookup yields CDR1 MNHEY and CDR2 SMNVEV (reference sequence). The CDR3 here is CASSLEAGSYNEQFF. The CDR3 DNA sequence: TGTGCCAGCAGTTTGGAAGCGGGATCCTACAATGAGCAGTTCTTC.

The chain is built from TRBV19 and TRBJ2-1; D gene ambiguous. The CDR3 runs 14 residues. The V gene lost 5 bases and the J gene lost 3 bases, with 11 bases spanning the gap. From germline, CDR1 is LNHDA and CDR2 SQIVND (reference sequence). This CDR3 reads CASSLKRIYNEQFF. CDR3 sequence (DNA): TGTGCCAGTAGTTTGAAGCGTATCTACAATGAGCAGTTCTTC.